The entry below gives a single T cell receptor beta chain sequence along with its context. The antigen is unknown. This sample is part of a study of somatic mutations in cytotoxic T cells in rheumatoid arthritis. General observations from the study: Unlike healthy controls, rheumatoid arthritis patients had CD8+ clonality that increased with age. Antigens bound by the expanded CD8+ clones were not identified.

With median age 56 years (range roughly 21-80) and less than 70% female, healthy controls came from blood donor buffy coats. Separation of CD4+ and CD8+ cells was performed by positive magnetic bead selection, and purity was verified by flow cytometry. Germline lookup yields CDR1 GTSNPN and CDR2 SVGIG (reference sequence). The J segment lost 1 base and the V segment lost 7 bases, leaving 4 bases of the junction unmatched. This CDR3 spans 12 amino acids. The data were produced by immunoSEQ multiplex PCR, yet TCRdb's version contains in-frame clones alone and is incomplete. The table lists 15,000 to 20,000 clones, around 67% of them singletons.

The receptor comes from a woman aged 55-69 years in good health. Sequenced: CD8+ T cells sorted from blood. The chain recombines TRBV30 with TRBJ2-7; TRBD1 agrees at 7 bases. This CDR3 reads CAYRDRSYEQYF. In nucleotides, the CDR3 is TGTGCCTACCGGGACAGATCCTACGAGCAGTACTTC.